Listed here are 11 T cell receptor beta chains from one sample, sequenced in a study of tumor-infiltrating lymphocytes in glioblastoma multiforme (dated by TCRdb to the late 2010s). For sequencing, an Illumina HiSeq 2500 was employed. TCRB libraries were constructed from RNA through three rounds of nested multiplex PCR following a modified ARM-PCR protocol with multiple V-beta primers and a C-beta primer. The public reads were reanalyzed by TCRdb: fastp trimming at Q25, MiXCR alignment, in-frame beta chains only. Entries that share a CDR3 protein sequence are merged under the most common genes and DNA. This sample holds about 19,000 distinct CDR3 sequences; about 70% were observed only once. The biggest ten clones account for about 17% of the sample. Sample: peripheral blood. The receptors shown here come from a male donor with glioblastoma.

The sample holds many counts of this clonotype. The rearrangement uses TRBV29-1 and TRBJ2-3, with D possibly TRBD1 on 5 matching bases. The germline V gene encodes CDR1 SQVTM and CDR2 ANQGSEA. V lost 0 bases, J lost 9 bases, and 19 bases lay in between. The CDR3 runs to 15 residues. This CDR3 reads CSVEDFIRGRVTQYF. CDR3 nucleotides: TGCAGCGTTGAAGATTTTATTCGTGGCAGGGTCACGCAGTATTTT.

For this clonotype: Likely a read error: the CDR3 ends without its conserved phenylalanine or tryptophan. The chain employs TRBV11-2 and TRBJ2-7; no reliable D call. Germline V gene lookup returns CDR1 SGHAT and CDR2 FQNNGV. The CDR3 runs to 14 residues. V lost 7 bases, J lost 4 bases, and 17 bases lay in between. The DNA for the CDR3 is TGTGCCAGCACCCTGGGTGGCGGCGGATACGAGCAGTACCTC. Protein sequence: CASTLGGGGYEQYL.

Comments on this clonotype: Without the conserved terminal phenylalanine or tryptophan, this CDR3 likely stems from a read error. The chain carries TRBV10-3 and TRBJ2-5; D gene ambiguous. Per germline, CDR1 ENHRY and CDR2 SYGVKD. This CDR3 region has 13 residues. Trimming left V 0 bases short and J 5 bases short, with 7 bases between. The CDR3 sequence: CAISESRSETQYI. As DNA, the CDR3 is TGTGCCATCAGTGAGTCTCGGAGCGAGACCCAGTACATA.

To note about this clonotype: The junction shows a germline mismatch at one end, possibly a read error. V usage is TRBV11-2 and J usage is TRBJ2-3, with 10 nucleotides matching TRBD2. The CDR3 has 17 amino acids. The germline CDR1 and CDR2 sequences are SGHAT and FQNNGV. As DNA, the CDR3 is TGTGCCGGCAGCGAGAGGACTAGCGGTAGGGCCTTGAGTACGCAGTATTTT. Translation: CAGSERTSGRALSTQYF.

As concerns this clonotype: One base away lies a much larger clone, so this may be a sequencing read error. This CDR3 fails to terminate in the conserved phenylalanine or tryptophan, so it likely reflects a read error. V usage is TRBV28 and J usage is TRBJ1-6, with D possibly being TRBD1 (6 bases). Trimming cost V 4 bases and J 3 bases, with 10 bases left between them. Germline values: CDR1 MDHEN, CDR2 SYDVKM. The CDR3 totals 15 residues. The CDR3 bases are TGTGCCAGCAGTTCAGGGGATAACTATAATTCACCCCTCCACTCT. Encoded protein: CASSSGDNYNSPLHS.

The chain is built from TRBV19 and TRBJ2-1, with D possibly called TRBD1 or TRBD2 (5 bases each). V dropped 4 bases and J dropped 4 bases, with 26 bases sitting between them. The CDR3 has 19 amino acids. Germline V gives CDR1 LNHDA, CDR2 SQIVND (reference sequence). CDR3 amino acids: CASSSPSGGHTGRYNEQFF. The CDR3 bases are TGTGCCAGTAGTAGTCCGAGCGGAGGACATACAGGAAGGTACAATGAGCAGTTCTTC.

The chain has TRBV11-2 and TRBJ2-2; D is perhaps TRBD2 (6 bases). The germline gives CDR1 SGHAT, CDR2 FQNNGV. This CDR3 is built from 20 residues. The CDR3, as DNA: TGTTCCATCACCCCCTCATTCGGCCAAGGGTTAGCGGTAAACACCGGGGAGCTGTTTTTT. It specifies CSITPSFGQGLAVNTGELFF. Full variable domain (missing parts from reference TRBV11-2 and TRBJ2-2): EAGVAQSPRYKIIEKRQSVAFWCNPISGHATLYWYQQILGQGPKLLIQFQNNGVVDDSQLPKDRFSAERLKGVDSTLKIQPAKLEDSAVYLCSITPSFGQGLAVNTGELFFGEGSRLTVL.

V and J are TRBV6-5 and TRBJ2-5; D is unresolved. V was shortened by 4 bases and J by 6 bases, with 12 bases between the two germline ends. Per germline, CDR1 MNHEY and CDR2 SVGAGI. The CDR3 is 13 residues long. The CDR3 is CASSSTSLKTQYF. The DNA for the CDR3 is TGTGCCAGCAGTTCCACCAGCTTGAAGACCCAGTACTTC.

Details on this clonotype: A read error may account for a junction end that differs from germline. The chain has TRBV11-2 and TRBJ2-3; D gene uncertain. CDR3 length: 12 amino acids. Germline V gives CDR1 SGHAT, CDR2 FQNNGV. The CDR3 coding sequence is TGTGTCAGCAGCCTAGGTGTTGATATGCAGTATTTT. This translates into CVSSLGVDMQYF.

The rearrangement links TRBV4-1 to TRBJ2-7; 8 nucleotides agree with TRBD2. There are 13 residues in the CDR3. Trimming at V came to 4 bases and at J to 5 bases, leaving 4 bases not matched to a gene. Germline V lookup: CDR1 MGHRA, CDR2 YSYEKL. The CDR3 sequence: CASSPAGGDEQYF. DNA for the CDR3: TGCGCCAGCAGCCCTGCCGGGGGGGACGAGCAGTACTTC.

This clonotype has at least ten counts. V gene TRBV5-1 combines with J gene TRBJ2-2; D not resolved. The CDR3 runs to 15 residues. The germline V gene has CDR1 SGHRS and CDR2 YFSETQ. The V gene lost 0 bases and the J gene lost 5 bases, with 11 bases spanning the gap. The CDR3 sequence is CASSLATSFTGELFF. The DNA for the CDR3 is TGCGCCAGCAGCTTGGCCACCAGCTTTACCGGGGAGCTGTTTTTT.